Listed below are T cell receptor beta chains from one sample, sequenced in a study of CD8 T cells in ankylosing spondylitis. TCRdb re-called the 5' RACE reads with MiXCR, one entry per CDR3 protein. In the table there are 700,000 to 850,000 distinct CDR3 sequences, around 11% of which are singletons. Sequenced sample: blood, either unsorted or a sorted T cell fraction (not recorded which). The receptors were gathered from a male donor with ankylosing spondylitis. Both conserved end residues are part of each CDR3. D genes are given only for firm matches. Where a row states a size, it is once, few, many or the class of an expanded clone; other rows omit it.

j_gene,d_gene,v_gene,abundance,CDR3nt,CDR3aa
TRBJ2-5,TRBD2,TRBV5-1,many,TGCGCCAGCAGCGGTAGCGGGAGAATGATAGGGGAGACCCAGTACTTC,CASSGSGRMIGETQYF
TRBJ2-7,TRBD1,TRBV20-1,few,TGCAGTGCTAGCGGGACAGGGTTACTCTACGAGCAGTACTTC,CSASGTGLLYEQYF
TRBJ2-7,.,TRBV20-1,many,TGCAGTGCTAGAGATTCCGGACACGGATACGAGCAGTACTTC,CSARDSGHGYEQYF
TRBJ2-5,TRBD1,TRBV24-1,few,TGTGCCACCAGTGATTTGAACAGGGGTGGCCAGTACTTC,CATSDLNRGGQYF
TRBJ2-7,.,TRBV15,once,TGTACCACCAGCAGAGATAGGATTGAGGTCTACGAGCAGTACTTC,CTTSRDRIEVYEQYF
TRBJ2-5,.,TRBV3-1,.,TGTGCCAGCAGCCATCAGGGTCTTCCCCCGGGGACCCAGTACTTC,CASSHQGLPPGTQYF
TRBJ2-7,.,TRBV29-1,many,TGCAGCGGCCGACAGCCAGGCTCCTACGAGCAGTACTTC,CSGRQPGSYEQYF
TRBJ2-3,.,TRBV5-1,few,TGCGCCAGCAGATTGGTGGCCATCCGAGATACGCAGTATTTT,CASRLVAIRDTQYF
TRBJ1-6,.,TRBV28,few,TGTGCCAGCAGTTTAATAGGGGCCAATTCACCCCTCCACTTT,CASSLIGANSPLHF
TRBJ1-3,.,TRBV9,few,TGTGCCAGCAGCGTAGTTAGCGGGATTGGAAACACCATATATTTT,CASSVVSGIGNTIYF
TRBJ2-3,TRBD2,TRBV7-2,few,TGTGCCAGCAGCTTAGCGGGAGGACTAGGCTCGGATACGCAGTATTTT,CASSLAGGLGSDTQYF
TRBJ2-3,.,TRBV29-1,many,TGCAGCGTTGACCAACCCGGCCCAGGGTCAGATACGCAGTATTTT,CSVDQPGPGSDTQYF
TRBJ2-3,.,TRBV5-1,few,TGCGCCAGCAGCTCCAGCGGATACACAGATACGCAGTATTTT,CASSSSGYTDTQYF
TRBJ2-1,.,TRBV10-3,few,TGTGCCATCAGTGGGCGGGCCGGCGTAGGGGATGAGCAGTTCTTC,CAISGRAGVGDEQFF
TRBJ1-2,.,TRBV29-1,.,TGCAGCGTTGCCTTCATGGGGGGCTACACCTTC,CSVAFMGGYTF
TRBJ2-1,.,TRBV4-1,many,TGCGCCAGCAGCCAGACGGGAAATGAGCAGTTCTTC,CASSQTGNEQFF
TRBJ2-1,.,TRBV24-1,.,TGTGCCACCAGTGGGCGGCAGGGTACCATTAATGAGCAGTTCTTC,CATSGRQGTINEQFF
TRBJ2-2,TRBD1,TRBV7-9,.,TGTGCCAGCACCCAGGACAGGTTGAACACCGGGGAGCTGTTTTTT,CASTQDRLNTGELFF
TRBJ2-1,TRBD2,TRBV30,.,TGTGCCTGGAGTGTCTTACCATCGGCTAGCGGCCTCTCCTACAATGAGCAGTTCTTC,CAWSVLPSASGLSYNEQFF
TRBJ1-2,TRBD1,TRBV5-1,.,TGCGCCAGCAGCATGGACAGGGGGGGGCCTATAGGAGGCTACACCTTC,CASSMDRGGPIGGYTF
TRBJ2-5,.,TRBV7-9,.,TGTGCCAGCAGCCAGTGGGGTGGGAGCCAAGAGACCCAGTACTTC,CASSQWGGSQETQYF
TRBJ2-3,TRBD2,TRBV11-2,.,TGTGCCAGCAGCTACTACCCTCGGACTAGCGGGAGGATAGATACGCAGTATTTT,CASSYYPRTSGRIDTQYF
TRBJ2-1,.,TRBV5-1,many,TGCGCCAGCAGCTGGGCCGGTTCTAGAAATGAGCAGTTCTTC,CASSWAGSRNEQFF
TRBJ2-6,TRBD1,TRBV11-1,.,TGTGCCAGCAGCTTAGGGAGGACAGGGGGTATATCTGGGGCCAACGTCCTGACTTTC,CASSLGRTGGISGANVLTF
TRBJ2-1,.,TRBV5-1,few,TGCGCCAGCAGCTTGTCTCCGGGAGCGAACAATGAGCAGTTCTTC,CASSLSPGANNEQFF
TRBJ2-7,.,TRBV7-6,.,TGTGCCAGCAGCTTACGGGCCGACCCGCCCTACGAGCAGTACTTC,CASSLRADPPYEQYF
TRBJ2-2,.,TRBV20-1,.,TGCAGTGCTAGCGGGGGGCGCGGGGAGCTGTTTTTT,CSASGGRGELFF
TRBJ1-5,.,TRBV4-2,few,TGTGCCAGCAGCCAGGAGACAGGAGGGAATCAGCCCCAGCATTTT,CASSQETGGNQPQHF
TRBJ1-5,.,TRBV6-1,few,TGTGCCAGCAGTGAAGCGGTGGTAATGGGAGATCAGCCCCAGCATTTT,CASSEAVVMGDQPQHF
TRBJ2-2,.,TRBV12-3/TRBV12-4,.,TGTGCCAGCGGTCGGGGTCTACCGAACACCGGGGAGCTGTTTTTT,CASGRGLPNTGELFF
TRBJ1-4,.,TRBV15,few,TGTGCCACCAGCAGAGATCCAAGGGAAAAACTGTTTTTT,CATSRDPREKLFF
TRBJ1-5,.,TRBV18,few,TGTGCCAGCTCACCACATAAGAATCAGCCCCAGCATTTT,CASSPHKNQPQHF
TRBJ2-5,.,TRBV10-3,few,TGTGCCATCAGTGCGGGCAGGGGAGAGACCCAGTACTTC,CAISAGRGETQYF
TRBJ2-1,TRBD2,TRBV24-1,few,TGTGCCACCAGTGATTTGGGTACTAGCGGGAACTGGGAGCAGTTCTTC,CATSDLGTSGNWEQFF
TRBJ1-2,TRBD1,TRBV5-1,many,TGTGCCAGCAGTTCCCAGGGGGACTATGGCTACACCTTC,CASSSQGDYGYTF
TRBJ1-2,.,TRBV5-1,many,TGCGCCAGCAGCTTAGGGATTCAGAATGTTAACTATGGCTACACCTTC,CASSLGIQNVNYGYTF
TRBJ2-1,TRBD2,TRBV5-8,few,TGTGCCAGCAGAAACGGGATGAGACTAGCGGACAATGAGCAGTTCTTC,CASRNGMRLADNEQFF
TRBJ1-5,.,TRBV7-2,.,TGTGCCAGCAGCTTCCGGGACATCTGGCAGCCCCAGCATTTT,CASSFRDIWQPQHF
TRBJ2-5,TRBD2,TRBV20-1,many,TGCAGTGCTAGAGAGTGGGGGGGGACGGGTCAAGAGACCCAGTACTTC,CSAREWGGTGQETQYF
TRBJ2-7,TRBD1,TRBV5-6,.,TGTGCCAGCAGCTTACTCGGCGACAGGGGGATAGGAGAGCAGTACTTC,CASSLLGDRGIGEQYF
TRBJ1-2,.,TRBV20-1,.,TGCAGGGCTAGTACGGGATACGGCTATGGCTACACCTTC,CRASTGYGYGYTF